This T cell receptor (beta chain) was obtained from a study of vaccination effects on CD4 cells after COVID-19. About this clone itself: What it binds is unknown.

Measured with immunoSEQ multiplex PCR; TCRdb has only the in-frame clones, and not every one. The sample yields roughly 24,000 clones, roughly 76% seen once. Regarding the study as a whole: Most post-vaccine spike-reactive clones in convalescents were new, not infection-derived. Marked contraction was observed in infection-induced and vaccine-induced clones late after vaccination.

Antigen-specific CD4+ T cell clonotypes were called by their expansion after viral peptide-pool culture in ViraFEST. An approximately 10-day culture period preceded the isolation of CD4+ T cells. This person caught SARS-CoV-2 sometime from March to December 2020, and PCR testing confirmed the infection. Cultures used over 1.5 million PBMC per well, 7.5 to 10 IU/ml IL-2 and roughly 10 ug/ml peptides. This CDR3 spans 16 amino acids. The V gene's germline CDR1 is SGHNT and CDR2 YYREEE (reference sequence). With V trimmed by 4 bases and J by 2 bases, 11 bases remained unmatched. The chain carries TRBV5-4 and TRBJ1-2, with 7 bases aligning to TRBD1. This receptor was obtained from a human donor who had a prior SARS-CoV-2 infection. Sequencing used CD4+ T cells from PBMCs cultured with SARS-CoV-2 spike peptides, obtained before COVID-19 vaccination. The CDR3 sequence: CASSPAGTAKNYGYTF. The CDR3 DNA reads as TGTGCCAGCAGCCCGGCCGGGACAGCGAAAAACTATGGCTACACCTTC.